This T cell receptor beta chain was sequenced during a study of T cell responses to AZD1222 COVID-19 vaccine. Study findings and constraints: Donor demographics were predominantly white British with a female majority; clonal diversity may be underestimated. AZD1222 recipients seropositive at baseline numbered only six or seven.

Generated by immunoSEQ multiplex PCR, the TCRdb table keeps only in-frame clones and is missing some. The sample shows about 72,000 clones, about nine tenths of them seen only once. Germline V gene lookup returns CDR1 SNHLY and CDR2 FYNNEI. CDR3 size: 11 residues. V was shortened by 8 bases and J by 4 bases, with 8 bases between the two germline ends. With respect to this clone: The antigen is unknown.

This TCR was sampled from an adult in good health. The chain joins TRBV2 to TRBJ1-2, with no clear D. Sequences were derived from peripheral blood, sampled on day 0 of AZD1222 vaccination. The CDR3 loop reads CASGTAYGYTF. Written as DNA, the CDR3 is TGTGCCAGCGGCACAGCCTATGGCTACACCTTC.